This T cell receptor (beta chain) was sequenced during a study of blood T cell repertoires in COVID-19 (dated by TCRdb to 2018 to 2020). About the study as a whole: Collaborator samples came from the United States, Italy and Spain and covered acute and convalescent phases of COVID-19. The prospective study material was composed of cDNA or gDNA derived from T cells, B-cell-depleted T cells, or PBMCs. Deeply sampled blood TCRbeta repertoires from subjects exposed to, actively infected with, or recovered from COVID-19 were included in the dataset. Nearly every sample came with metadata listing a de-identified subject ID, COVID-19 status, age in years and sex. A freely available public database, intended as a resource for researchers studying the immune response to SARS-CoV-2, is where the repertoires were released. Where available, HLA class I and class II types were taken from metadata supplied by the sample provider and were not determined by assay-based typing. The samples were drawn from two sources: the first 160 participants of the ongoing ImmuneRACE study, and 1,200 or so subjects contributed by 6 global collaborators.

In the case of this clone: The antigen it recognizes is unknown. Base qualities are missing; no much larger clone stands one base away. The sample carries other DNA sequences with the same CDR3.

In the prospective study, participants were roughly 18 to 95 years old, resided in about two dozen geographic areas of the United States, and were enrolled through a virtual design. In the prospective study, cohorts were assigned on the basis of participant-reported clinical history obtained from a screening survey and a study questionnaire. ImmuneRACE Cohort 3 recovered participants were defined by two consecutive negative NP/OP PCR tests, healthcare professional clearance, or symptom resolution. Each participant in the prospective study had whole blood, serum and a nasopharyngeal or oropharyngeal swab collected by mobile phlebotomists. Over an approximately two-month period, participants in the prospective study had the option of providing additional blood draws and questionnaires. Blood samples from the prospective study were shipped frozen or at room temperature prior to DNA extraction. The CDR3 sequence holds 12 residues, the cysteine and phenylalanine included. The DNA shown is the 36-base CDR3, in frame from base 1. CDR1 is given as MNHEY and CDR2 as SVGAGI, both from the germline V gene. V was cut back by 8 bases and J by 2 bases, leaving a gap of 9 bases between them.

What the authors observed across the whole study: Clinical and demographic metadata were provided uncurated, with the amount varying by source and participant.

TCRbeta CDR3 regions were amplified from genomic DNA by means of the immunoSEQ Assay, a bias-controlled multiplex PCR. On the study's bioinformatics: The number of nucleated cells in each sample was estimated from the amplification of reference gene primers within the assay. To quantify the absolute abundance of each unique TCRbeta CDR3 rearrangement, sequence reads were collapsed and filtered. For each sample, productive Simpson clonality was calculated by taking the square root of Simpson's diversity index across productive rearrangements. The table comes from immuneACCESS by way of TCRdb, which keeps in-frame sequences with V and J called. Part of the clones is missing from these tables; in studies checked, under half for an unresolved V gene and the rest for unknown reasons. V and J calls and clone size follow that table, whereas D and trimming were derived from the DNA. Present in this sample are roughly 180,000 clones, 82% of which were seen just once. Over 15% of the sample is taken by the ten largest.

Material for sequencing was PBMCs or T cells enriched from blood (not recorded which). This sequence originates from a man between 60 and 75 years old who had recovered from COVID-19. Rearrangement joined TRBV6-5 to TRBJ2-5, with the D segment identity uncertain. The CDR3 here reads CASGRGQETQYF. The DNA sequence is as follows: TGTGCCAGCGGCCGAGGTCAAGAGACCCAGTACTTC.